The 5 T cell receptor beta chains below were found in one sample sequenced in a study of T cells expressing NK-cell markers. From the 5' RACE reads, TCRdb lists one entry per CDR3 protein and no DNA. The table lists some 140,000 distinct CDR3 sequences. Source material: blood T cells: a sorted CD56 or NKG2C T cell subset, CD4+ or CD8+ T cells, or bulk PBMC T cells (not recorded which). The source of these receptors is a woman between 45 and 65 years old in good health.

The rearrangement joins TRBV7-2 to TRBJ2-1; the TRBD2 assignment by TCRdb is unverifiable without DNA. Germline loops: CDR1 SGHTA, CDR2 FQGNSA. CDR3 length equals 15 residues. CDR3 in amino acids: CASSLGTSGIDEQFF. The full variable domain, completed using reference TRBV7-2 and TRBJ2-1, is GAGVSQSPSNKVTEKGKDVELRCDPISGHTALYWYRQSLGQGLEFLIYFQGNSAPDKSGLPSDRFSAERTGGSVSTLTIQRTQQEDSAVYLCASSLGTSGIDEQFFGPGTRLTVL.

The genes are TRBV4-1 and TRBJ1-4; TCRdb's D call, TRBD1, is unchecked because there is no DNA. Germline lookup yields CDR1 MGHRA and CDR2 YSYEKL. This CDR3 comprises 15 residues. This chain's CDR3 is CASSQDRGINEKLFF.

V gene TRBV9 combines with J gene TRBJ2-3; TCRdb calls TRBD1, which cannot be checked without DNA. The CDR3 is 16 amino acids. Germline lookup yields CDR1 SGDLS and CDR2 YYNGEE. The CDR3 region is CASSVGGGEGTDTQYF. Using reference TRBV9 and TRBJ2-3 for the parts outside the CDR3, the full variable domain is DSGVTQTPKHLITATGQRVTLRCSPRSGDLSVYWYQQSLDQGLQFLIQYYNGEERAKGNILERFSAQQFPDLHSELNLSSLELGDSALYFCASSVGGGEGTDTQYFGPGTRLTVL.

The CDR3 loop reads CASRRGPTIVDIQYF. The chain combines TRBV12-3 or TRBV12-4 with TRBJ2-4; TCRdb lists TRBD1, though no DNA is available to test this call. This CDR3 contains 15 residues.

The chain couples TRBV27 to TRBJ1-2; as DNA is missing, the TRBD1 call by TCRdb cannot be tested. Per the germline V gene, CDR1 is MNHEY and CDR2 is SMNVEV (reference sequence). CDR3 length equals 14 residues. The CDR3 region is CASSWGPSNYGYTF.